These T cell receptor beta chains were read from a single sample in a study of T-cell reconstitution after alpha-beta-depleted transplantation in children. A single record per CDR3 protein comes from TCRdb applying MiXCR to the PCR reads. The repertoire holds 200,000 to 300,000 distinct CDR3 sequences, with roughly a quarter as singletons. The sample was PBMCs, mostly from graft donor cells, taken 360 days after TCRalphabeta/CD19-depleted stem cell transplant. These receptors all come from a female patient aged 2 to 10 who had a stem cell transplant for congenital amegakaryocytic thrombocytopenia, so the T cells may come from the graft donor. The CDR3 runs from the conserved cysteine through the conserved F or W. D genes are given only for firm matches. Not every row has a clone size; where given, it reads once, few, many or a size class.

J: TRBJ1-6; length: 19; size: few; V: TRBV14; D: NA; DNA: TGTGCCAGCAGCCTACTTAGACCGGGCCAGAGCTCCTATAATTCACCCCTCCACTTT; CDR3: CASSLLRPGQSSYNSPLHF
J: TRBJ2-7; length: 15; size: NA; V: TRBV12-3/TRBV12-4; D: TRBD1; DNA: TGTGCCAGCAGCCGACAGGGACCGAGCTCCTACGAGCAGTACTTC; CDR3: CASSRQGPSSYEQYF
J: TRBJ2-2; length: 16; size: NA; V: TRBV5-1; D: TRBD2; DNA: TGCGCCAGTACGGTTGGGCTAGCGGAGAACACCGGGGAGCTGTTTTTT; CDR3: CASTVGLAENTGELFF
J: TRBJ2-3; length: 17; size: few; V: TRBV7-9; D: TRBD2; DNA: TGTGCCAGCAGAGAGGCCGGGACTAGCGGAGGAACAGATACGCAGTATTTT; CDR3: CASREAGTSGGTDTQYF
J: TRBJ2-5; length: 14; size: NA; V: TRBV20-1; D: NA; DNA: TGCAGTGCTAGAGATTCGCTTTCGAGAGAGACCCAGTACTTC; CDR3: CSARDSLSRETQYF
J: TRBJ2-7; length: 14; size: NA; V: TRBV5-1; D: NA; DNA: TGCGCCAGCAGCTTTGGCAGGGGCGGGTACGAGCAGTACTTC; CDR3: CASSFGRGGYEQYF
J: TRBJ2-5; length: 14; size: many; V: TRBV12-3/TRBV12-4; D: NA; DNA: TGTGCCAGCAGTTTTAGACCATACCAAGAGACCCAGTACTTC; CDR3: CASSFRPYQETQYF
J: TRBJ1-1; length: 14; size: many; V: TRBV28; D: TRBD1; DNA: TGTGCCAGCAGTCCACCGGACAGGGTGACTGAAGCTTTCTTT; CDR3: CASSPPDRVTEAFF
J: TRBJ2-5; length: 17; size: NA; V: TRBV5-1; D: TRBD2; DNA: TGCGCCAGCAGCTTGGCTCTAGCGGGGGCCCGGGTTGAGACCCAGTACTTC; CDR3: CASSLALAGARVETQYF
J: TRBJ1-1; length: 15; size: NA; V: TRBV3-1; D: NA; DNA: TGTGCCAGCAGCCAAGTTGCAGGGCGAGGCACTGAAGCTTTCTTT; CDR3: CASSQVAGRGTEAFF
J: TRBJ2-5; length: 13; size: NA; V: TRBV6-6; D: NA; DNA: TGTGCCAGCATCTCGTTGCCCCCAGAGACCCAGTACTTC; CDR3: CASISLPPETQYF
J: TRBJ1-1; length: 13; size: NA; V: TRBV9; D: NA; DNA: TGTGCCAGCGGAGTAAATACTGGCTCTGAAGCTTTCTTT; CDR3: CASGVNTGSEAFF
J: TRBJ2-2; length: 13; size: many; V: TRBV5-1; D: NA; DNA: TGCGCCAGCAGGGGGACAACCACCGGGGAGCTGTTTTTT; CDR3: CASRGTTTGELFF
J: TRBJ1-3; length: 15; size: NA; V: TRBV11-2; D: TRBD1; DNA: TGTGCCAGCAGCTCGGGACAGGTCTCTGGAAACACCATATATTTT; CDR3: CASSSGQVSGNTIYF
J: TRBJ2-5; length: 16; size: few; V: TRBV25-1; D: TRBD1; DNA: TGTGCCAGCAGTGATCTCTTCTTAGACAGGGGGAAGACCCAGTACTTC; CDR3: CASSDLFLDRGKTQYF
J: TRBJ1-3; length: 15; size: NA; V: TRBV12-3/TRBV12-4; D: NA; DNA: TGTGCCAGCAGTCCCAGGAACGACGTGGGAAACACCATATATTTT; CDR3: CASSPRNDVGNTIYF
J: TRBJ2-7; length: 13; size: NA; V: TRBV6-5; D: NA; DNA: TGTGCCAGCAGTTACAGGAGTACCTACGAGCAGTACTTC; CDR3: CASSYRSTYEQYF
J: TRBJ2-7; length: 13; size: few; V: TRBV29-1; D: NA; DNA: TGCAGCGTCGCAACGGCCGACTTGTACGAGCAGTACTTC; CDR3: CSVATADLYEQYF
J: TRBJ2-1; length: 13; size: NA; V: TRBV7-2; D: NA; DNA: TGTGCCAGCAGCTTACCCAACCGGAATGAGCAGTTCTTC; CDR3: CASSLPNRNEQFF
J: TRBJ2-7; length: 14; size: few; V: TRBV2; D: NA; DNA: TGTGCCAGCAGTGAAGCCAGTTGGTCCTACGAGCAGTACTTC; CDR3: CASSEASWSYEQYF
J: TRBJ2-2; length: 18; size: NA; V: TRBV2; D: TRBD1; DNA: TGTGCCAGCAGTGACTTGGGTTACGGACAGGGGAACACCGGGGAGCTGTTTTTT; CDR3: CASSDLGYGQGNTGELFF
J: TRBJ1-2; length: 11; size: NA; V: TRBV6-5; D: NA; DNA: TGTGCCAGCAGTGCGGCGGATGGCTACACCTTC; CDR3: CASSAADGYTF
J: TRBJ2-1; length: 14; size: NA; V: TRBV7-2; D: TRBD2; DNA: TGTGCCAGCAGCTTATTCAGCGGGAGCAATGAGCAGTTCTTC; CDR3: CASSLFSGSNEQFF
J: TRBJ2-1; length: 13; size: NA; V: TRBV20-1; D: NA; DNA: TGCAGTGACGGTGGGCGGCCCACGGATGAGCAGTTCTTC; CDR3: CSDGGRPTDEQFF
J: TRBJ2-3; length: 17; size: NA; V: TRBV4-2; D: TRBD1; DNA: TGTGCCAGCAGCCAGGATCACGGACAGGGGGTTACAGATACGCAGTATTTT; CDR3: CASSQDHGQGVTDTQYF
J: TRBJ2-7; length: 14; size: NA; V: TRBV25-1; D: TRBD1; DNA: TGTGCCAGCAGTCCAGGGGGCAGCTCCTACGAGCAGTACTTC; CDR3: CASSPGGSSYEQYF
J: TRBJ2-1; length: 14; size: NA; V: TRBV5-1; D: TRBD2; DNA: TGCGCCAGCACCTTGGGACTAGCGGGAGATGAGCAGTTCTTC; CDR3: CASTLGLAGDEQFF
J: TRBJ2-1; length: 15; size: many; V: TRBV20-1; D: TRBD1; DNA: TGCAGTGCTAGATGGACGCAGGGGGCGGGGAATGAGCAGTTCTTC; CDR3: CSARWTQGAGNEQFF
J: TRBJ2-4; length: 17; size: NA; V: TRBV27; D: NA; DNA: TGTGCCAGCAGCCACTGGGACCCGACAATTGACAAAAACATTCAGTACTTC; CDR3: CASSHWDPTIDKNIQYF
J: TRBJ1-6; length: 15; size: few; V: TRBV5-1; D: NA; DNA: TGCGCCAGCAGCTTGGTTGTGGGGGGTCAGTCACCCCTCCACTTT; CDR3: CASSLVVGGQSPLHF
J: TRBJ2-3; length: 18; size: NA; V: TRBV28; D: NA; DNA: TGTGCCAGCAGCCTCTCGCCGGGGGCCGTCTTAAGCACAGATACGCAGTATTTT; CDR3: CASSLSPGAVLSTDTQYF
J: TRBJ2-7; length: 13; size: many; V: TRBV5-1; D: NA; DNA: TGCGCCAGCAGTCCGACAAGTTCCTACGAGCAGTACTTC; CDR3: CASSPTSSYEQYF
J: TRBJ2-5; length: 14; size: NA; V: TRBV7-9; D: NA; DNA: TGTGCCAGCAGCTCCCCGGTGGGGGAAGAGACCCAGTACTTC; CDR3: CASSSPVGEETQYF
J: TRBJ2-3; length: 13; size: many; V: TRBV12-3/TRBV12-4; D: NA; DNA: TGTGCCAGCAGCCACAGCAGGGTAGATACGCAGTATTTT; CDR3: CASSHSRVDTQYF
J: TRBJ1-2; length: 23; size: few; V: TRBV7-2; D: NA; DNA: TGTGCCAGCAGCTTATTATCACTTCAGGGCGGCGTTCCCGCGGCAAAGACTAACTATGGCTACACCTTC; CDR3: CASSLLSLQGGVPAAKTNYGYTF
J: TRBJ2-1; length: 15; size: few; V: TRBV20-1; D: TRBD2; DNA: TGCAGTGCCACGAGTAGTGGACTAGGGGACAATGAGCAGTTCTTC; CDR3: CSATSSGLGDNEQFF
J: TRBJ2-3; length: 14; size: once; V: TRBV20-1; D: NA; DNA: TGCAGTGCTAGAGATGTTGGGGGGACAGATACGCAGTATTTT; CDR3: CSARDVGGTDTQYF